This T cell receptor (beta chain) is from a study of response to subunit inactivated influenza vaccine. One entry per CDR3 protein, called by TCRdb with MiXCR from the RT-PCR reads. The top ten clones hold about 12% of a sample with some 500,000 distinct CDR3 sequences, 10% to 15% of them seen once. CDR3 length: 11 amino acids. Looked up from germline, CDR1 is SGHTA and CDR2 is FQGNSA. Overall study results and limits: Authors proposed each seasonal influenza vaccination draws in few new T cells.

This clonotype was counted only a few times. Its specificity is unknown. At one boundary the junction diverges from the germline segment, which might be a read error. Source: PBMCs from blood, taken roughly 48 days after vaccination. This clonotype was obtained from a man in his fifties or sixties who received an inactivated influenza vaccine. The V gene is TRBV7-2, the J gene TRBJ2-7, with D unclear. The DNA for the CDR3 is TGTGCCAGCACCCCTGCCTCCGAGCAGTACTTT. This sequence encodes CASTPASEQYF.